This TCR beta chain appears in the sequencing data of a study of cytomegalovirus exposure and HLA in healthy donors. General study points: Later analysis showed TCR association rates varying by HLA locus, highest for DRB1 and lowest for HLA-C.

As regards this clone: The antigen is undetermined.

PCR was performed using 60 Vbeta and 13 Jbeta primers. Here immunoSEQ multiplex PCR was the method, and the copy in TCRdb shows in-frame clones only, minus some. The profile shows 110,000 or so clones, approximately 84% of them singletons. Material: PBMCs. This clonotype originated in a male donor in good health and CMV-seronegative.

CDR3 nucleotide sequence: TGTGCCAGCAGTTTTAGTAGGGGCACCGGGGAGCTGTTTTTT. It encodes CASSFSRGTGELFF. The chain joins TRBV27 to TRBJ2-2; D possibly corresponds to TRBD1 (5 bases). V was shortened by 3 bases and J by 4 bases, with 9 bases between the two germline ends. Germline loops: CDR1 MNHEY, CDR2 SMNVEV (reference sequence). CDR3 length: 14 residues.